Following are 20 T cell receptor beta chains from one sample sequenced in a study of OX40 agonist ivuxolimab in advanced cancers. TCRdb's table, derived via immunoSEQ multiplex PCR, lists solely in-frame clones and lacks some. The data contain 70,000 to 95,000 clones, 84% of them seen just once; the ten biggest clones take up approximately 1.7%. Sequencing used CD4+ or CD8+ T cells sorted from blood, obtained in a trial of the OX40 agonist ivuxolimab. These receptors all come from an adult with an advanced solid tumor such as melanoma, head and neck, liver or kidney cancer.

V and J are TRBV7-9 and TRBJ2-7; D may be TRBD1 (5 bases). V was clipped by 5 bases and J by 3 bases, with 14 bases between them. Germline V gene lookup returns CDR1 SEHNR and CDR2 FQNEAQ (reference sequence). The CDR3 has 14 residues. As DNA, the CDR3 is TGTGCCAGCAGCCCGCAGGTCAGGGACTACGAGCAGTACTTC. As protein: CASSPQVRDYEQYF.

The chain uses TRBV7-6 and TRBJ1-1; 7 nucleotides agree with TRBD1. Per germline, CDR1 SGHVS and CDR2 FNYEAQ. The CDR3 runs to 15 residues. With V trimmed by 6 bases and J by 7 bases, 14 bases remained unmatched. The CDR3: CASRTGTEPWGEAFF. The CDR3 region has the DNA TGTGCCAGCAGGACAGGGACAGAGCCTTGGGGTGAAGCTTTCTTT.

The chain combines TRBV11-3 with TRBJ2-2; D may be TRBD1 (5 bases). The CDR3 has 13 residues. Trimming took off 6 bases at V and 5 bases at J, with 10 bases between the two ends. Germline V gene lookup returns CDR1 SGHNT and CDR2 YENEEA. In DNA, the CDR3 is TGTGCCAGCAGATACCAGGGAACCGGGGAGCTGTTTTTT. Protein product: CASRYQGTGELFF.

Here the CDR3 DNA reads TGTGCCAGCACAGGCCCCAATCAGCCCCAGCATTTT. It is translated as CASTGPNQPQHF. The chain is built from TRBV2 and TRBJ1-5; D is undetermined. With 7 bases removed from V and 3 bases from J, the gap between germline ends came to 7 bases. This CDR3 region has 12 residues. Germline V gene sequence: CDR1 SNHLY, CDR2 FYNNEI.

The chain uses TRBV7-9 and TRBJ2-7; 7 nucleotides line up with TRBD2. CDR3 length: 16 residues. Per the germline V gene, CDR1 is SEHNR and CDR2 is FQNEAQ (reference sequence). J was trimmed by 6 bases and V by 5 bases; bases with no gene match: 16. The CDR3 region is CASSPGGNGVASEQYF. CDR3 in DNA: TGTGCCAGCAGCCCGGGGGGAAATGGGGTAGCTTCCGAGCAGTACTTC.

The chain is built from TRBV11-2 and TRBJ1-3, with D tentatively TRBD1 (6 bases). The CDR3 runs 15 residues. V was trimmed by 5 bases and J by 5 bases, leaving 16 bases between them. Germline CDR1 SGHAT, CDR2 FQNNGV. The CDR3 reads CASSRGEVKRNTIYF. The CDR3 region has the DNA TGTGCCAGCAGCAGGGGGGAAGTGAAAAGAAACACCATATATTTT.

The CDR3: CASSSGTRSTDTQYF. The CDR3 DNA reads TGTGCCAGCAGCTCCGGGACACGGAGCACAGATACGCAGTATTTT. The chain links TRBV11-3 to TRBJ2-3, with D possibly being TRBD1 (6 bases). The CDR3 totals 15 residues. V was trimmed by 4 bases and J by 0 bases, leaving 11 bases between them. The germline V gene has CDR1 SGHNT and CDR2 YENEEA.

This chain links TRBV9 with TRBJ2-3, with TRBD2 as a possible D gene (5 bases). Trimming stripped 3 bases from V and 9 bases from J, with 14 bases between. The length of the CDR3 is 13 residues. Germline CDR1 SGDLS, CDR2 YYNGEE. CDR3: CASSGRTVGTQYF. In DNA form, the CDR3 reads TGTGCCAGCAGCGGGAGGACGGTGGGGACGCAGTATTTT.

The V call is TRBV28, the J call TRBJ1-2, with D uncertain. The CDR3 totals 15 residues. V lost 1 base and J 4 bases, leaving 13 bases between the germline ends. In germline, CDR1 is MDHEN, CDR2 SYDVKM. CDR3 DNA sequence: TGTGCCAGCAGTTTATTATCCGGCATGACCTATGGCTACACCTTC. Amino acid sequence: CASSLLSGMTYGYTF.

J is TRBJ1-6 and V is TRBV11-2; the match to TRBD1 covers 7 bases. The CDR3 loop spans 15 amino acids. Germline values: CDR1 SGHAT, CDR2 FQNNGV. J gave up 5 bases and V 3 bases, and 4 bases lay outside the gene matches. CDR3 protein: CASSFSGQNNSPLHF. As DNA, the CDR3 is TGTGCCAGCAGCTTTTCGGGACAGAATAATTCACCCCTCCACTTT.

This clone was observed once. V and J are TRBV5-1 and TRBJ1-2; TRBD1 might be the D (5 bases). Germline V gene data show CDR1 as SGHRS and CDR2 as YFSETQ. CDR3 length: 13 residues. The V gene lost 5 bases and the J gene lost 2 bases, with 10 bases spanning the gap. This CDR3 is CASRGDRNYGYTF. For the CDR3, the DNA is TGCGCCAGCAGGGGGGATAGGAACTATGGCTACACCTTC.

This chain connects TRBV27 to TRBJ1-6; 7 bases fit TRBD1. Germline V gives CDR1 MNHEY, CDR2 SMNVEV (reference sequence). Trimming at V came to 5 bases and at J to 6 bases, leaving 4 bases not matched to a gene. The CDR3 has 14 amino acids. The CDR3 bases are TGTGCCAGCAGTATCAGGGGGGGTAATTCACCCCTCCACTTT. It specifies CASSIRGGNSPLHF.

This chain links TRBV2 with TRBJ1-2, with D possibly TRBD1 on 5 matching bases. The V and J ends lost 3 bases and 10 bases respectively, with 15 bases between them. Germline CDR1 and CDR2: SNHLY and FYNNEI. CDR3 length equals 13 residues. The CDR3 DNA reads TGTGCCAGCAGTGATCACCCTCTCAGGGACTACACCTTC. The encoded protein is CASSDHPLRDYTF.

A single count supports this clone. J is TRBJ2-1 and V is TRBV6-4, with unresolved D. Looked up from germline, CDR1 is MRHNA and CDR2 is SNTAGT. The CDR3 extends over 15 amino acids. With 4 bases removed from V and 0 bases from J, the gap between germline ends came to 10 bases. The CDR3 DNA is TGTGCCAGCAGTGCTGGGTCTAGCTCCTACAATGAGCAGTTCTTC. It codes for CASSAGSSSYNEQFF.

The chain uses TRBV5-4 and TRBJ1-2, with 9 bases fitting TRBD1. Unmatched junction bases numbered 10, after V lost 2 bases and J lost 11 bases. The CDR3 sequence is 14 residues long. Germline values: CDR1 SGHNT, CDR2 YYREEE (reference sequence). CDR3 loop: CASSLRTDRGRYTF. CDR3 coding DNA: TGTGCCAGCAGCTTACGGACGGACAGGGGAAGGTACACCTTC.

The chain links TRBV4-3 to TRBJ2-5, with TRBD1 matching 8 bases. The trim removed 4 bases at V and 6 bases at J, leaving 7 bases unmatched. The CDR3 contains 14 residues. Germline lookup yields CDR1 LGHNA and CDR2 YSLEER. This CDR3 is CASSRLTGDQTQYF. The DNA for the CDR3 is TGCGCCAGCAGCCGTCTGACAGGGGACCAGACCCAGTACTTC.

This rearrangement joins TRBV2 to TRBJ2-7; maybe TRBD2 (5 bases). Germline assignment: CDR1 SNHLY and CDR2 FYNNEI. This CDR3 contains 12 residues. The germline V and J ends were trimmed by 6 bases and 6 bases, with 12 bases remaining between them. This chain's CDR3 is CASRRDLSEQYF. As DNA, the CDR3 is TGTGCCAGCAGGAGGGATCTCAGCGAGCAGTACTTC.

This chain connects TRBV19 to TRBJ2-1, with a possible D match to TRBD2 (7 bases). CDR1 is LNHDA and CDR2 is SQIVND in the germline V gene (reference sequence). This CDR3 is 17 amino acids long. V was trimmed by 5 bases and J by 7 bases, leaving 24 bases between them. The DNA of the CDR3 is TGTGCCAGTAGTCTCTCCGTGGGCGGGGGCCTTGGGAATGAGCAGTTCTTC. This gives the protein CASSLSVGGGLGNEQFF. The whole variable domain, remainder taken from reference TRBV19 and TRBJ2-1, is DGGITQSPKYLFRKEGQNVTLSCEQNLNHDAMYWYRQDPGQGLRLIYYSQIVNDFQKGDIAEGYSVSREKKESFPLTVTSAQKNPTAFYLCASSLSVGGGLGNEQFFGPGTRLTVL.

This clone occurred a few times. The V gene is TRBV5-6, the J gene TRBJ2-7; D perhaps matches TRBD1 (6 bases). The CDR3 spans 13 residues. Germline CDR1 reads SGHDT; CDR2 reads YYEEEE. Trimming removed 4 bases from V and 7 bases from J, with 15 bases in between. This chain's CDR3 is CASSLTGPGEQYF. Written as DNA, the CDR3 is TGTGCCAGCAGCCTTACAGGGCCGGGGGAGCAGTACTTC. The full variable domain, completed using reference TRBV5-6 and TRBJ2-7, is DAGVTQSPTHLIKTRGQQVTLRCSPKSGHDTVSWYQQALGQGPQFIFQYYEEEERQRGNFPDRFSGHQFPNYSSELNVNALLLGDSALYLCASSLTGPGEQYFGPGTRLTVT.

This sequence joins TRBV13 and TRBJ1-2; maybe TRBD1 (6 bases). The V gene's germline CDR1 is PRHDT and CDR2 FYEKMQ (reference sequence). This CDR3 contains 13 residues. V was cut by 1 base and J by 10 bases, with 13 bases left in between. CDR3 DNA sequence: TGTGCCAGCAGCTTAGTGGGGGCGAGCTTCTACACCTTC. It codes for CASSLVGASFYTF.